This record covers a single T cell receptor beta chain. Clones were sequenced by immunoSEQ multiplex PCR, and TCRdb holds only the in-frame ones, with some missing. The top ten hold about 0.6% of the sample, which has about 38,000 clones, around nine tenths seen once. The CDR3 has 15 amino acids. Germline assignment: CDR1 MNHEY and CDR2 SMNVEV (reference sequence). J gave up 8 bases and V 7 bases, and 9 bases lay outside the gene matches. The data stem from a study of T cell changes during pregnancy in multiple sclerosis. The chain has TRBV27 and TRBJ1-4; TRBD1 aligns across 11 bases. The source is a female donor with multiple sclerosis, enrolled in a pregnancy study. The sample here was CD4+ T cells from peripheral blood mononuclear cells, taken before pregnancy. The DNA of the CDR3 is TGTGCCAGCACTTCATGGACAGGGGGCGGCGAAAAACTGTTTTTT. Protein sequence: CASTSWTGGGEKLFF.